Described below is a single T cell receptor (beta chain) sequence and its context. What it binds is not known. The data stem from a study of shared clonotypes between healthy human individuals. Overall study findings and caveats: Genetic and exposure-history diversity was limited by the few donors. Researchers sampled blood only, noting tissue repertoires likely differ.

The CDR3 has 15 residues. J gave up 6 bases and V 1 base, and 7 bases lay outside the gene matches. CDR1 and CDR2 (germline): LNHNV, YYDKDF (reference sequence). The authors sequenced unsorted PBMC DNA on ten immunoSEQ deep assay plates. Only in-frame clones appear in the TCRdb table, and some are missing; sequencing was by immunoSEQ multiplex PCR. The sample records about 480,000 clones, about 80% being singletons. Sequencing was performed on PBMCs. V is TRBV15 and J is TRBJ2-7; TRBD1 aligns across 9 bases. The origin of this receptor is a woman between 40 and 50 years old in good health. Some clones in this sample may be carry-over from other donors' samples. The CDR3 sequence: CATSRAGTGFGEQYF. CDR3 nucleotide sequence: TGTGCCACCAGCAGAGCCGGGACAGGGTTTGGCGAGCAGTACTTC. Looking up the rest from reference TRBV15 and TRBJ2-7 gives the full variable domain: DAMVIQNPRYQVTQFGKPVTLSCSQTLNHNVMYWYQQKSSQAPKLLFHYYDKDFNNEADTPDNFQSRRPNTSFCFLDIRSPGLGDTAMYLCATSRAGTGFGEQYFGPGTRLTVT.